This TCR beta chain was captured by sequencing in a study of CD8 T cells in Susac syndrome. Study context: There were about 6 sequenced Susac syndrome patients with active disease and eight or nine in remission.

RNA totalling roughly 0.45 to 1 ug underwent reverse transcription with random hexamers. An immunoSEQ multiplex PCR amplified TCR beta CDR3 over 54 Vbeta and 13 Jbeta. TCRdb reanalysed the immunoSEQ multiplex PCR reads using MiXCR and keeps one entry per CDR3 protein. The table has tens of thousands of distinct CDR3 sequences, about 95% seen once; the top ten hold over 0.3%. A note on this clonotype: The antigen is unknown.

Study-level points and caveats: Within Susac syndrome CD4+ T cell repertoires, clonal expansion was not evident.

Purification of the CD8+ and CD4+ T cells relied on negative isolation, and TEMRA cells underwent FACS enrichment. CDR3 length: 11 residues. Germline V gene sequence: CDR1 SQVTM, CDR2 ANQGSEA. With V trimmed by 2 bases and J by 8 bases, 2 bases remained unmatched. Sequenced: CD4+ T cells from PBMCs. This TCR was sampled from a human donor with Susac syndrome. V gene TRBV29-1 combines with J gene TRBJ1-2; 7 bases line up with TRBD1. CDR3 loop: CSVEKGAGYTF. In DNA, the CDR3 is TGCAGCGTTGAAAAGGGGGCGGGCTACACCTTC.